The T cell receptor (beta chain) under discussion was sequenced for a study of T cell repertoires in cytomegalovirus infection. Whole-study findings and limits: Identification of carriers of CMV plus the relevant HLA was achieved through cumulative public TCR beta family frequency.

Turning to this clonotype: The antigen is unknown.

TCRdb analysed the reads with MiXCR anew, one entry per CDR3 protein. The sample has over 50,000 distinct CDR3 sequences, just over 20% seen once. This CDR3 has 15 residues. Germline V lookup: CDR1 SGHTA, CDR2 FQGNSA. The V gene lost 1 base and the J gene lost 4 bases, with 14 bases spanning the gap. The genes are TRBV7-2 and TRBJ2-7, with D possibly matching TRBD1 (6 bases). This TCR came from a human donor in good health (CMV status not recorded). Some clones in this sample may be carry-over from other donors' samples. The material was CD8+ T cells from cultured PBMCs, obtained from culture after CMV antigen stimulation. This CDR3 reads CASSLGVGGRYEQYF. The CDR3, as DNA: TGTGCCAGCAGCTTAGGAGTTGGGGGCAGGTACGAGCAGTACTTC. The whole variable domain, filled in from reference TRBV7-2 and TRBJ2-7, reads GAGVSQSPSNKVTEKGKDVELRCDPISGHTALYWYRQSLGQGLEFLIYFQGNSAPDKSGLPSDRFSAERTGGSVSTLTIQRTQQEDSAVYLCASSLGVGGRYEQYFGPGTRLTVT.